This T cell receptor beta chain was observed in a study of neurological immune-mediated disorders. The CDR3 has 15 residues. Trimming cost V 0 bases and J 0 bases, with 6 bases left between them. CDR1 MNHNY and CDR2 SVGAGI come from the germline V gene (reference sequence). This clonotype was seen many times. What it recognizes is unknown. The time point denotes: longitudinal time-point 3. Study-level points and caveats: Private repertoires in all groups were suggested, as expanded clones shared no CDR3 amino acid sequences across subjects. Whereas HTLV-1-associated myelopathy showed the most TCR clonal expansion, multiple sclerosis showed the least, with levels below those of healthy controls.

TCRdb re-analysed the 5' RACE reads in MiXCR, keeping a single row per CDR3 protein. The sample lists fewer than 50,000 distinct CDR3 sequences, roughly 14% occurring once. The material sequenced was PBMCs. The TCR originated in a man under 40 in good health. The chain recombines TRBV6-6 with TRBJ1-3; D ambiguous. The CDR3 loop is CASSYSPSSGNTIYF. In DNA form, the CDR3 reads TGTGCCAGCAGTTACTCTCCGAGCTCTGGAAACACCATATATTTT.